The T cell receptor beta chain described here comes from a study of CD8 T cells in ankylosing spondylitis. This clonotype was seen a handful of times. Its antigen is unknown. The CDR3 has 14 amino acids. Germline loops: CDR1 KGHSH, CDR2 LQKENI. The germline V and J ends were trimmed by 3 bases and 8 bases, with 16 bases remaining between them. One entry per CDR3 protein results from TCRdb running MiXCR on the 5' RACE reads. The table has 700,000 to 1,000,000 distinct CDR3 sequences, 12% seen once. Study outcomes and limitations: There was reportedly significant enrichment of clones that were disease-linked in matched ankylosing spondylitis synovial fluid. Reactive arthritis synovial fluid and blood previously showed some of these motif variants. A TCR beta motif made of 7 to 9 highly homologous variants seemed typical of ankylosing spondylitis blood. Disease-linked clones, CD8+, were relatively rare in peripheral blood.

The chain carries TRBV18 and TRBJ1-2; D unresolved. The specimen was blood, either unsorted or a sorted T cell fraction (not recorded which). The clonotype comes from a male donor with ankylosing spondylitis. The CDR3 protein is CASSPSGSIGGYTF. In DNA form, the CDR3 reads TGTGCCAGCTCACCGTCTGGGTCAATCGGGGGCTACACCTTC. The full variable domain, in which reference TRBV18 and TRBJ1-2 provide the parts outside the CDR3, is NAGVMQNPRHLVRRRGQEARLRCSPMKGHSHVYWYRQLPEEGLKFMVYLQKENIIDESGMPKERFSAEFPKEGPSILRIQQVVRGDSAAYFCASSPSGSIGGYTFGSGTRLTVV.